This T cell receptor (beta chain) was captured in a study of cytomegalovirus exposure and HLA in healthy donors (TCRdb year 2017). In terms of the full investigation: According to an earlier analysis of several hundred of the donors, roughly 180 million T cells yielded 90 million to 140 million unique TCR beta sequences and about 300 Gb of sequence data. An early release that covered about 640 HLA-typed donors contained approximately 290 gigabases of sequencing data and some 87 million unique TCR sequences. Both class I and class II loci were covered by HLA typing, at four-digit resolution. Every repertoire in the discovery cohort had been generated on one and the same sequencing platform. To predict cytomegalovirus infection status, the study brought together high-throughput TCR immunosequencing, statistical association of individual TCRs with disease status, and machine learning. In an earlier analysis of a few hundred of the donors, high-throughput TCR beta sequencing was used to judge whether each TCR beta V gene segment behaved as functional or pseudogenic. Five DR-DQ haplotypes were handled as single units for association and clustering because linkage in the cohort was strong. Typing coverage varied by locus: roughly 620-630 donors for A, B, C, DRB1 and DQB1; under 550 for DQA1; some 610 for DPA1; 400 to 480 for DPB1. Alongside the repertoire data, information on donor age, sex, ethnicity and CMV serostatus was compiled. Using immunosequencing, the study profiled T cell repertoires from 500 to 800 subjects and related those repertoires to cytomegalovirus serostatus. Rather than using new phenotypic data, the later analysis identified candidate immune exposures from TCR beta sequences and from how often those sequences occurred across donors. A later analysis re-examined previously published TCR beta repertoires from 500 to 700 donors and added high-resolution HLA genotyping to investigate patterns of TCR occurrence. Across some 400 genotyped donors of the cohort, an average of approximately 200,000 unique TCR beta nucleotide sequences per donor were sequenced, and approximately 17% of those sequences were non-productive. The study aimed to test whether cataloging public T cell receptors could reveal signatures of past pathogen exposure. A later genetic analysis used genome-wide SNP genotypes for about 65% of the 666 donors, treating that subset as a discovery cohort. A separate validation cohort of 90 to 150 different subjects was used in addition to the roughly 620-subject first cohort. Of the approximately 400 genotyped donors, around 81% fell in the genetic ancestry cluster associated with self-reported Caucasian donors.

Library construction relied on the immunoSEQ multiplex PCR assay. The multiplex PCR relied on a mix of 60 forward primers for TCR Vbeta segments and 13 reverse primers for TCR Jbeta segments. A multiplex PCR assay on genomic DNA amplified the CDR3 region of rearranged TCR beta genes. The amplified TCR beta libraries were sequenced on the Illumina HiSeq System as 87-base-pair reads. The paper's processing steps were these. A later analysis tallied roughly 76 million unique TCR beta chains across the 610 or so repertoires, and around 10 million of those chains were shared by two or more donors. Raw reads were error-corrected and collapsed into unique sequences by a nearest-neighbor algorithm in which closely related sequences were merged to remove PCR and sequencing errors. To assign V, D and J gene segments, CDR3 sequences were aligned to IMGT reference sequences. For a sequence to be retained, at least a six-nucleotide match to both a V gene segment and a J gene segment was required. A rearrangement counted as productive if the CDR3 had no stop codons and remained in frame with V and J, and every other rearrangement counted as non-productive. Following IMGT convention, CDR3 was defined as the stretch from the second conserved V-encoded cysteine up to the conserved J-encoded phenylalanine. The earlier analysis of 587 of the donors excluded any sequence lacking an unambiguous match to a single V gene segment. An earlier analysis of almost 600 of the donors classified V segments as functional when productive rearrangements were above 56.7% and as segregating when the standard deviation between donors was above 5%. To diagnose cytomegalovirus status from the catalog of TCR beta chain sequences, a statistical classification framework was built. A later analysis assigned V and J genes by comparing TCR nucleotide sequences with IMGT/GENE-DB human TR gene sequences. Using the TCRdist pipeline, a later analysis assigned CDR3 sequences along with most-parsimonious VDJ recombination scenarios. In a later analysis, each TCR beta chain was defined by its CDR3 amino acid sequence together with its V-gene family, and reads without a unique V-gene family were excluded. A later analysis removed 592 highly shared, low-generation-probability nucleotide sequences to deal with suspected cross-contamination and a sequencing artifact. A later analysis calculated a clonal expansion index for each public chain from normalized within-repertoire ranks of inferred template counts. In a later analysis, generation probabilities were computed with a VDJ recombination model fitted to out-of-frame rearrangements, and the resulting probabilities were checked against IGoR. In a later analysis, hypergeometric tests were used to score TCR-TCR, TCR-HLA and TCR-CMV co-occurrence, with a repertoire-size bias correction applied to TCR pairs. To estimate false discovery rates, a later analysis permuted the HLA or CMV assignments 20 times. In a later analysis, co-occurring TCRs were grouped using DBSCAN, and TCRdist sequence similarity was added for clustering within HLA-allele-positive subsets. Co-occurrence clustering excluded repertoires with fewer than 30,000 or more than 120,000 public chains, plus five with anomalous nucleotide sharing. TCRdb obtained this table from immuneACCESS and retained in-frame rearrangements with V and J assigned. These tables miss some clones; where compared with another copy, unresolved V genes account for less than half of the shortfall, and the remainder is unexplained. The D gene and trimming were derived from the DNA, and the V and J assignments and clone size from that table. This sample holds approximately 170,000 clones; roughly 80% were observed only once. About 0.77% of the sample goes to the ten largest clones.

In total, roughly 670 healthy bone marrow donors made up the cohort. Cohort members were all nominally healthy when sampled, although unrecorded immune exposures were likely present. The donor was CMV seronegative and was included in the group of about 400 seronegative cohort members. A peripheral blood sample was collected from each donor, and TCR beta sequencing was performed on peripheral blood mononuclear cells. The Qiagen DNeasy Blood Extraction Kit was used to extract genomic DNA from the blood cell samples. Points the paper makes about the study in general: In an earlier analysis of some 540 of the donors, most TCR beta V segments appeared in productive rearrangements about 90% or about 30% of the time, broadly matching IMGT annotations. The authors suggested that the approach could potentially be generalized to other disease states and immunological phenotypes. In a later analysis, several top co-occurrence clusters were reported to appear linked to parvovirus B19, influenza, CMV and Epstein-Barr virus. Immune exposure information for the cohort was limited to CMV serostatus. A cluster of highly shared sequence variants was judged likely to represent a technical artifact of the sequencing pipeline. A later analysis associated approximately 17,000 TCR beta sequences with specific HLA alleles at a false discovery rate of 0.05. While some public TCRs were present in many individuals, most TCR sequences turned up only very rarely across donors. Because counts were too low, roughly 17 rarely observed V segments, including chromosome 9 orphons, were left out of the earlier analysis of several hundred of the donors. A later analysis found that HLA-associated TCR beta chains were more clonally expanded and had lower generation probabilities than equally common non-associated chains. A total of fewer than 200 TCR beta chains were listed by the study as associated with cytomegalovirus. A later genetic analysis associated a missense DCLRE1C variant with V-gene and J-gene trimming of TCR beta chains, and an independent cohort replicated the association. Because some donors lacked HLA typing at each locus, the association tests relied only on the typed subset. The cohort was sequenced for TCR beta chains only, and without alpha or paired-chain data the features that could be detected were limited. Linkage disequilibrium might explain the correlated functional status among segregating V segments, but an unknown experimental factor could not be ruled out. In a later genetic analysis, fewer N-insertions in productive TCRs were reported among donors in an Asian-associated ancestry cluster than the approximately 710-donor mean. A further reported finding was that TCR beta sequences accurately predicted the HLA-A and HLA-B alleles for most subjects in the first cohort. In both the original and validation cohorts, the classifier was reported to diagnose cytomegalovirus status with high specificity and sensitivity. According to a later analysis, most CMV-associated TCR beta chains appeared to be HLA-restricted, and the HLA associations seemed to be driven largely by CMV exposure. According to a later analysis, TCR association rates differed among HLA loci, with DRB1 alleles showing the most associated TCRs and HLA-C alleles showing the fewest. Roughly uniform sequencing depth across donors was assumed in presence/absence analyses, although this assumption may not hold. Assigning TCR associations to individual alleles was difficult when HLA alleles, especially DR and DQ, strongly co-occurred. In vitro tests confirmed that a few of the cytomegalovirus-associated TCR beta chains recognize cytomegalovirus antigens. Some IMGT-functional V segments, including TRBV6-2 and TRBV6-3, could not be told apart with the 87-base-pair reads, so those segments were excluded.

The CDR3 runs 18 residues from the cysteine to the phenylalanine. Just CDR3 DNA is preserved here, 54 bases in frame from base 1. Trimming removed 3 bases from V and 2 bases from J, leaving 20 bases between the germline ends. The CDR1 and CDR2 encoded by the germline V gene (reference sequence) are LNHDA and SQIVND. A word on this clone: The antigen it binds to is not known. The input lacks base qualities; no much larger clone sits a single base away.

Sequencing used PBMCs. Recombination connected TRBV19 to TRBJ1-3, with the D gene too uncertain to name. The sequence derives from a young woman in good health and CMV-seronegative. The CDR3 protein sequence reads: CASSIGLIRGTAGNTIYF. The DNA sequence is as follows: TGTGCCAGTAGTATTGGATTAATTCGGGGAACGGCTGGAAACACCATATATTTT.